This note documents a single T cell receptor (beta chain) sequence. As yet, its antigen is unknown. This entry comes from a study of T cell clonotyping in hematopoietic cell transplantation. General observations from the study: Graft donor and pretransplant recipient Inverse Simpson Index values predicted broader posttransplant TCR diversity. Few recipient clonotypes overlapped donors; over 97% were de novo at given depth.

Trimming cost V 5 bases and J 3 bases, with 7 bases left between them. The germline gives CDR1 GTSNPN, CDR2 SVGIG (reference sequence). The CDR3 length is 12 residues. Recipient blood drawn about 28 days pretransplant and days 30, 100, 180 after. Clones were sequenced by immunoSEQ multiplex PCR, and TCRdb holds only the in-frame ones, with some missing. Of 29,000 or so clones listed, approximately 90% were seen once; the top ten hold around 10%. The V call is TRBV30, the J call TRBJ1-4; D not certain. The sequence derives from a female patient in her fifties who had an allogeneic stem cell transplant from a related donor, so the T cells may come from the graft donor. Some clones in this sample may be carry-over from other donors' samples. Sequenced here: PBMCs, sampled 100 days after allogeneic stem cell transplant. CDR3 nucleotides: TGTGCCTGGGGCGGGGCTAATGAAAAACTGTTTTTT. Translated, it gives CAWGGANEKLFF. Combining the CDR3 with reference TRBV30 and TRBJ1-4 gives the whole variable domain SQTIHQWPATLVQPVGSPLSLECTVEGTSNPNLYWYRQAAGRGLQLLFYSVGIGQISSEVPQNLSASRPQDRQFILSSKKLLLSDSGFYLCAWGGANEKLFFGSGTQLSVL.